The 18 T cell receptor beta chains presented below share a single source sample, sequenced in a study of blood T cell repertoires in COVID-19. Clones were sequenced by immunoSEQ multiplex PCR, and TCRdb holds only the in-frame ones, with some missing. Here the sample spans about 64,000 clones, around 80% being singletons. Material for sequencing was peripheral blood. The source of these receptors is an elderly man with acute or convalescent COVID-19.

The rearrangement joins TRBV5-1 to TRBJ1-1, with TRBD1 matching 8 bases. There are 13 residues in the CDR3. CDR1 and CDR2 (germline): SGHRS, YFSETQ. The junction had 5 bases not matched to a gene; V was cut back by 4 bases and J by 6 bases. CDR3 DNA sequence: TGCGCCAGCAGCCCAGGACAGGGACCTGAAGCTTTCTTT. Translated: CASSPGQGPEAFF.

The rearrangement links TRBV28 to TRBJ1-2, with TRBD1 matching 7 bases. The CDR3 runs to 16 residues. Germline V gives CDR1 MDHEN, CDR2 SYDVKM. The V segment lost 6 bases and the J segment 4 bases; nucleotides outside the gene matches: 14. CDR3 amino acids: CASSPQSRGQGYGYTF. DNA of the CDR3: TGTGCCAGCAGCCCCCAGTCAAGGGGGCAAGGCTATGGCTACACCTTC.

This CDR3 is CASSPTGDTSYEQYF. The CDR3 coding sequence is TGTGCCAGCAGCCCGACCGGGGACACGTCCTACGAGCAGTACTTC. This chain connects TRBV6-5 to TRBJ2-7, with D perhaps matching TRBD1 (6 bases). From germline, CDR1 is MNHEY and CDR2 SVGAGI. CDR3 length equals 15 residues. V dropped 6 bases and J dropped 1 base, with 16 bases sitting between them.

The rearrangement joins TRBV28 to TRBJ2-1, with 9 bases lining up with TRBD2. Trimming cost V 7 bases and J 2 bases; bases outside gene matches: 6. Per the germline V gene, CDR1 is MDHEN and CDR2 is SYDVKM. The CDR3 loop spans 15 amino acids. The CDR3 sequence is CASISGSGPYNEQFF. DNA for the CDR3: TGTGCCAGCATTAGCGGGAGTGGGCCCTACAATGAGCAGTTCTTC.

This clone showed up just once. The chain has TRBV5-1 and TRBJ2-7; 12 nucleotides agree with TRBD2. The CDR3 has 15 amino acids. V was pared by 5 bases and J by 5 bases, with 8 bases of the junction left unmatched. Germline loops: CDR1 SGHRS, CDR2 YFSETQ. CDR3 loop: CASSSTSGRNDEQYF. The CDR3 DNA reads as TGCGCCAGCAGTTCTACTAGCGGGAGGAACGACGAGCAGTACTTC.

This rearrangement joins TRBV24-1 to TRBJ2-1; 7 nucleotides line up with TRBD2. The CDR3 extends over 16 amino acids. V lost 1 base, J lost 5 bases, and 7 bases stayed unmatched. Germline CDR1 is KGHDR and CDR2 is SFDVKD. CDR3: CATSDLGGSSDNEQFF. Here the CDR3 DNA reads TGTGCCACCAGTGATTTAGGCGGGAGTTCCGACAATGAGCAGTTCTTC.

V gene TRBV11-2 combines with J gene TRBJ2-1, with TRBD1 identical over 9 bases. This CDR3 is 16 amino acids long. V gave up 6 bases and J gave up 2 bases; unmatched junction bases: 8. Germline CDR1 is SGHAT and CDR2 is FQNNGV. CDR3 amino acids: CASRSGTGKAYNEQFF. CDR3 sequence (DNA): TGTGCCAGCAGGTCCGGGACAGGGAAAGCCTACAATGAGCAGTTCTTC.

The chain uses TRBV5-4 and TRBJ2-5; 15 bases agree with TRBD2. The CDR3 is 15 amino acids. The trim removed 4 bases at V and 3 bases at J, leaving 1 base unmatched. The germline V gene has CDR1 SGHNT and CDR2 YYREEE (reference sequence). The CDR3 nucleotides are TGTGCCAGCAGCAGGACTAGCGGGAGGGAAGAGACCCAGTACTTC. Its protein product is CASSRTSGREETQYF.

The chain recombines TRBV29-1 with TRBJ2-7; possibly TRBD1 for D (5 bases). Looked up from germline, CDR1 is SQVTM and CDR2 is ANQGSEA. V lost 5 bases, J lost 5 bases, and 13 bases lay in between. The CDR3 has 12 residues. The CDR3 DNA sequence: TGCAGCGTTTCGGCCAGGGCCGACGAGCAGTACTTC. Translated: CSVSARADEQYF.

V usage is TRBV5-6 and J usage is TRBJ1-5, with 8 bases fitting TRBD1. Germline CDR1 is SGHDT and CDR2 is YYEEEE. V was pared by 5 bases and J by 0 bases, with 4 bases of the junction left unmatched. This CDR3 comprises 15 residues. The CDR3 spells CASSRTGSSNQPQHF. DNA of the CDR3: TGTGCCAGCAGTCGGACAGGGAGTAGCAATCAGCCCCAGCATTTT. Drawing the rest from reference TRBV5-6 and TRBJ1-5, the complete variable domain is DAGVTQSPTHLIKTRGQQVTLRCSPKSGHDTVSWYQQALGQGPQFIFQYYEEEERQRGNFPDRFSGHQFPNYSSELNVNALLLGDSALYLCASSRTGSSNQPQHFGDGTRLSIL.

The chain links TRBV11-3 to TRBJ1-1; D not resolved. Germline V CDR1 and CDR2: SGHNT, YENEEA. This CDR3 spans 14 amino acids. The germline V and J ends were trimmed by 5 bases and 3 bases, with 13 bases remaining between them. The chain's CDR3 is CASSRSTRYTEAFF. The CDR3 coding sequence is TGTGCCAGCAGCAGATCTACGCGGTACACTGAAGCTTTCTTT.

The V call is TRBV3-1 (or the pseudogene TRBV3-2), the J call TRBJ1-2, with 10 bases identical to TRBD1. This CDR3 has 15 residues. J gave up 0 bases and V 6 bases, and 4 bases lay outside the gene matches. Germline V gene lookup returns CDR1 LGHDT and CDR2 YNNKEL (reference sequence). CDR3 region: CASSRGQGANYGYTF. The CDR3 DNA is TGTGCCAGCAGTAGAGGACAGGGGGCTAACTATGGCTACACCTTC.

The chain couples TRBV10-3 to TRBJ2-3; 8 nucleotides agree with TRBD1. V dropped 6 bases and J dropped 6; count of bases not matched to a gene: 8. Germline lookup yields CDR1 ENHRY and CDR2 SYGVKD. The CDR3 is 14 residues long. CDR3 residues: CAISQDRVRDTQYF. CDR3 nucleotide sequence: TGTGCCATCAGCCAGGACAGGGTCCGGGATACGCAGTATTTT.

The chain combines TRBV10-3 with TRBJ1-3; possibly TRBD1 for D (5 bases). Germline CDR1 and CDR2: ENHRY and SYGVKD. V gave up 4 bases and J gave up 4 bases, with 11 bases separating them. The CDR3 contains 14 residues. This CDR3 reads CAISGQGRGNTIYF. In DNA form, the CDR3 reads TGTGCCATCAGTGGGCAGGGAAGGGGAAACACCATATATTTT.

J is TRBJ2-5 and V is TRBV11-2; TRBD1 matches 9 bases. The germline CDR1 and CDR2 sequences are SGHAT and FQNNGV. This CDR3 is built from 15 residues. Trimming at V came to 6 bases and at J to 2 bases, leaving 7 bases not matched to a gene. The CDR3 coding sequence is TGTGCCAGCAGTAAAGGGACAGGGCATCAAGAGACCCAGTACTTC. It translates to CASSKGTGHQETQYF.

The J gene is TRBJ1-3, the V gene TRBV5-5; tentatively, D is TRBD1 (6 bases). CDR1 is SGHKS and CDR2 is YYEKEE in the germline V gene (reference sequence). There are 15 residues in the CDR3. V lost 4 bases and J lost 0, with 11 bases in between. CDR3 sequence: CASSPTGTSGNTIYF. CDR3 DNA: TGTGCCAGCAGCCCAACAGGGACCTCTGGAAACACCATATATTTT.

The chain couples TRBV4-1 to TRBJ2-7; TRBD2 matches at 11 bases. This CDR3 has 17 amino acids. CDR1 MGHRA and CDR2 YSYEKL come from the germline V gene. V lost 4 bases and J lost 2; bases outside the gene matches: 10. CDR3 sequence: CASSLGVGLAATYEQYF. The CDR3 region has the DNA TGCGCCAGCAGCCTGGGGGTGGGACTAGCGGCTACCTACGAGCAGTACTTC.

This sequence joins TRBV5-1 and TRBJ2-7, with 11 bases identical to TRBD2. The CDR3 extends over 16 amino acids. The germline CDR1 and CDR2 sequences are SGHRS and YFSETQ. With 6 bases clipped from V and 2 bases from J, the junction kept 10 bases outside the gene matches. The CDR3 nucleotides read TGCGCCAGCACTCAAACCCCGGGACTAGCGGCCTACGAGCAGTACTTC. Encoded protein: CASTQTPGLAAYEQYF.